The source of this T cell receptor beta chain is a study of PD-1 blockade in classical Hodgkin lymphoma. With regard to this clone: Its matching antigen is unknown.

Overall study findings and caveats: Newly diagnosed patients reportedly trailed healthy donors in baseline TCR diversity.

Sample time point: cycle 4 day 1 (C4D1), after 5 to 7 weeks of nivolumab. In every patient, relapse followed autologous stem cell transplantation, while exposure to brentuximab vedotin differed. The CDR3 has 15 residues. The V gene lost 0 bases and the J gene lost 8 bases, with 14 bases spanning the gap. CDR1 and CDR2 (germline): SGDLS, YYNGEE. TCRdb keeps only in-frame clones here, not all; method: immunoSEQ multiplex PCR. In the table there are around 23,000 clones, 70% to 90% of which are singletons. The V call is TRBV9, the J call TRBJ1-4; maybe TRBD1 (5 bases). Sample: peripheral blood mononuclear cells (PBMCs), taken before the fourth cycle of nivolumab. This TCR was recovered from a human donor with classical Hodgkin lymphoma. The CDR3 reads CASSVGGDINEKLFF. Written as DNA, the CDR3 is TGTGCCAGCAGCGTAGGGGGGGATATAAACGAAAAACTGTTTTTT.